This T cell receptor beta chain was profiled in a study of CDR3 diversity in severe acne. TCRdb re-called the PCR reads with MiXCR, one entry per CDR3 protein. The sample includes about 98,000 distinct CDR3 sequences, roughly 51% of them seen just once. The receptor comes from a male donor with acne. Sequencing was performed on blood.

CDR3 region: CASSSVTDSSGGRAYEQYF. The CDR3 coding sequence is TGTGCCAGCAGTTCAGTGACAGATTCTAGCGGAGGGAGGGCCTACGAGCAGTACTTC. The chain couples TRBV28 to TRBJ2-7; 7 bases line up with TRBD2. This CDR3 is built from 19 residues. Germline-derived CDR1 and CDR2 are MDHEN and SYDVKM. J lost 2 bases, V lost 4 bases, and 20 bases had no gene match.